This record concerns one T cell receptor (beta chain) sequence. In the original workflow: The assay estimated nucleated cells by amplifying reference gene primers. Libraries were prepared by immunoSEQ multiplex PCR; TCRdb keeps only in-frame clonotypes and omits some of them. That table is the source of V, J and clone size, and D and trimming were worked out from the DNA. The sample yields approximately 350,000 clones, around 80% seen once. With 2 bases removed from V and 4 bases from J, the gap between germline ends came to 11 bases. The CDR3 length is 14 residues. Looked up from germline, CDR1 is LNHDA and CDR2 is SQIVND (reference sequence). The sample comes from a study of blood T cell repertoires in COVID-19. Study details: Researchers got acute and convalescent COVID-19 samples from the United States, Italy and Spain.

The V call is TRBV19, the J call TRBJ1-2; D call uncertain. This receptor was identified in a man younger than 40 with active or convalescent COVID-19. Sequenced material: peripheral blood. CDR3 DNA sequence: TGTGCCAGTAGTATAACAGTACGTTTCTATGGCTACACCTTC. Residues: CASSITVRFYGYTF. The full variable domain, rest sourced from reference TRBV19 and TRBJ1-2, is DGGITQSPKYLFRKEGQNVTLSCEQNLNHDAMYWYRQDPGQGLRLIYYSQIVNDFQKGDIAEGYSVSREKKESFPLTVTSAQKNPTAFYLCASSITVRFYGYTFGSGTRLTVV.